A selection of T cell receptor beta chains follows, all from one sample in a study of T cell changes during pregnancy in multiple sclerosis. Libraries were prepared by immunoSEQ multiplex PCR; TCRdb keeps only in-frame clonotypes and omits some of them. The sample has more than 15,000 clones, around 89% seen once; the top ten hold 7.5%. This material consisted of CD8+ T cells from peripheral blood mononuclear cells, taken in the second trimester of pregnancy. The receptors come from a female donor in good health, enrolled as a control in a pregnancy study. Each CDR3 is given with its conserved first and last residue. A D gene is named only where the DNA matches it firmly. Expanded clones get a size class; other rows say once, few or many, or leave the size out.

clone_size: once; v_call: TRBV9; d_call: TRBD1; j_call: TRBJ1-5; cdr3_nt: TGTGCCAGCAGCGGGGGACAGGGCATAAATCAGCCCCAGCATTTT; cdr3_aa: CASSGGQGINQPQHF
clone_size: -; v_call: TRBV4-1; d_call: TRBD1; j_call: TRBJ1-6; cdr3_nt: TGCGCCAGCAGCCAAGATCTTGACAGGGGGGGTTCACCCCTCCACTTT; cdr3_aa: CASSQDLDRGGSPLHF
clone_size: -; v_call: TRBV5-1; d_call: TRBD1; j_call: TRBJ1-5; cdr3_nt: TGCGCCAGCAGCTTGGGACAGGGGGATCAGCCCCAGCATTTT; cdr3_aa: CASSLGQGDQPQHF
clone_size: -; v_call: TRBV6-1; d_call: -; j_call: TRBJ1-3; cdr3_nt: TGTGCCAGCACGGGTTCTGGAAACACCATATATTTT; cdr3_aa: CASTGSGNTIYF
clone_size: -; v_call: TRBV9; d_call: -; j_call: TRBJ2-1; cdr3_nt: TGTGCCAGCAGCCCCGGCTCCTACAATGAGCAGTTCTTC; cdr3_aa: CASSPGSYNEQFF
clone_size: once; v_call: TRBV7-2; d_call: TRBD2; j_call: TRBJ2-7; cdr3_nt: TGTGCCAGCAGCTCTAGATTACTAGCGCCGCTCTCCTACGAGCAGTACTTC; cdr3_aa: CASSSRLLAPLSYEQYF
clone_size: -; v_call: TRBV28; d_call: -; j_call: TRBJ1-1; cdr3_nt: TGTGCCAGCAGCACTCGGTGGGCATCCAGAGCTTTCTTT; cdr3_aa: CASSTRWASRAFF
clone_size: -; v_call: TRBV7-9; d_call: TRBD1; j_call: TRBJ2-2; cdr3_nt: TGTGCCAGCAGCTTATATCCGGGACAGGGCGGCACCGGGGAGCTGTTTTTT; cdr3_aa: CASSLYPGQGGTGELFF
clone_size: -; v_call: TRBV7-9; d_call: -; j_call: TRBJ2-7; cdr3_nt: TGTGCCAGCAGCCCACCGGAGGGTGAGCGCCCTACTGCGTTATACGAGCAGTACTTC; cdr3_aa: CASSPPEGERPTALYEQYF
clone_size: -; v_call: TRBV28; d_call: -; j_call: TRBJ1-1; cdr3_nt: TGTGCCCATGCTATGAACACTGAAGCTTTCTTT; cdr3_aa: CAHAMNTEAFF
clone_size: -; v_call: TRBV11-2; d_call: -; j_call: TRBJ2-2; cdr3_nt: TGTGCCAGCAGCTACTTAGACAGGCCCTCCGAAACCGGGGAGCTGTTTTTT; cdr3_aa: CASSYLDRPSETGELFF
clone_size: -; v_call: TRBV7-9; d_call: TRBD1; j_call: TRBJ2-7; cdr3_nt: TGTGCCAGCAGTCAAACCCGGACAGGGGCCTACGAGCAGTACTTC; cdr3_aa: CASSQTRTGAYEQYF
clone_size: -; v_call: TRBV7-9; d_call: -; j_call: TRBJ2-1; cdr3_nt: TGTGCCAGCAGTCTTCCTAATGAGCAGTTCTTC; cdr3_aa: CASSLPNEQFF
clone_size: -; v_call: TRBV4-2; d_call: -; j_call: TRBJ2-7; cdr3_nt: TGTGCCAGCAGCCAAGATCTGTGGTCTACCTACGAGCAGTACTTC; cdr3_aa: CASSQDLWSTYEQYF
clone_size: few; v_call: TRBV28; d_call: -; j_call: TRBJ2-7; cdr3_nt: TGTGCCAGCAGCATCTACGAGCAGTACTTC; cdr3_aa: CASSIYEQYF
clone_size: -; v_call: TRBV23-1; d_call: -; j_call: TRBJ2-5; cdr3_nt: TGCGCCAGCAGTCAATCGAAGAGGAATTTCCCCAGGGTTGAGGCCCAGTACTTC; cdr3_aa: CASSQSKRNFPRVEAQYF
clone_size: -; v_call: TRBV11-2; d_call: TRBD1; j_call: TRBJ2-6; cdr3_nt: TGTGCCAGCAGCATCCGGGACAGGGGGCAGTACTCTGGGGCCAACGTCCTGACTTTC; cdr3_aa: CASSIRDRGQYSGANVLTF
clone_size: -; v_call: TRBV19; d_call: TRBD2; j_call: TRBJ2-3; cdr3_nt: TGTGCCAGTAGGCGGGGGTGGGGAGATACGCAGTATTTT; cdr3_aa: CASRRGWGDTQYF
clone_size: -; v_call: TRBV28; d_call: TRBD2; j_call: TRBJ2-1; cdr3_nt: TGTGCCAGCAGTTCGCGGCTAGCGGGAGATGAGCAGTTCTTC; cdr3_aa: CASSSRLAGDEQFF
clone_size: few; v_call: TRBV6-1; d_call: -; j_call: TRBJ1-5; cdr3_nt: TGTGCCAGCAGTGAAGGTTCCCAGGCTCAGCCCCAGCATTTT; cdr3_aa: CASSEGSQAQPQHF
clone_size: -; v_call: TRBV6-6; d_call: TRBD2; j_call: TRBJ2-3; cdr3_nt: TGTGCCAGCAGTTACTGGCGGGGGGGCACAGATACGCAGTATTTT; cdr3_aa: CASSYWRGGTDTQYF
clone_size: -; v_call: TRBV30; d_call: -; j_call: TRBJ2-2; cdr3_nt: TGTGCCTGGAGCGATTGCCCACTTTACCCCGGGGAGCTGTTTTTT; cdr3_aa: CAWSDCPLYPGELFF
clone_size: -; v_call: TRBV19; d_call: -; j_call: TRBJ2-1; cdr3_nt: TGTGCCAGTGGACACAGCTCCTACAATGAGCAGTTCTTC; cdr3_aa: CASGHSSYNEQFF